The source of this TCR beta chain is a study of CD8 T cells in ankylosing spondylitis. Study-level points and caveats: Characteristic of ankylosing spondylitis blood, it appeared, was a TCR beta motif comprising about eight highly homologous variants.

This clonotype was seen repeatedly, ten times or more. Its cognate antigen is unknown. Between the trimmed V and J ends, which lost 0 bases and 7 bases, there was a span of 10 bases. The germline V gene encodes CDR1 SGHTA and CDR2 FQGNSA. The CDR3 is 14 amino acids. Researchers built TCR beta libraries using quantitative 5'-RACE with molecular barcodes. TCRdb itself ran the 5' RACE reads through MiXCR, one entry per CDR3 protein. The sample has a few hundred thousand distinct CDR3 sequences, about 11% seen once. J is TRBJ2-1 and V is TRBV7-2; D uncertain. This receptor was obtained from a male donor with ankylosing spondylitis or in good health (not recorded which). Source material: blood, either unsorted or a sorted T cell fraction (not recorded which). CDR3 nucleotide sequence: TGTGCCAGCAGCTTAGCGCTAGGTCCTAATGAGCAGTTCTTC. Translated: CASSLALGPNEQFF.